This T cell receptor (beta chain) comes out of a study of CD8 T cells in cerebrospinal fluid in Alzheimer's disease. Study summary: Plate-based nested PCR sequencing and droplet-based sequencing measured CSF T cell clonal expansion.

Study-wide findings and caveats: The largest CSF clone was proportionally bigger in mild cognitive impairment or Alzheimer's disease than controls.

This clonotype registers medium-sized (0.01 to 0.1%) by frequency. Its antigen remains unidentified. The germline V gene has CDR1 DFQATT and CDR2 SNEGSKA (reference sequence). This CDR3 has 14 amino acids. No participant had an acute infectious disease, and all were physically fit. Profiling of CSF cells used 10X single-cell V(D)J plus 5' expression. TCRdb re-called the 10x single-cell sequencing reads, yielding one record per CDR3 amino acid sequence without DNA. The sample includes under 2,000 distinct CDR3 sequences. This chain uses TRBV20-1 with TRBJ1-2. The sample taken for sequencing was cerebrospinal fluid. The sequence came from a human donor with mild cognitive impairment. The CDR3 is CSAARQGRLGGYTF.